This T cell receptor beta chain stems from a study of blood T cell dynamics during melanoma immunotherapy. Study summary: Metastatic melanoma patients received first-line pembrolizumab or nivolumab plus ipilimumab.

As to time point: week 3, after first cycle of checkpoint inhibitor. This CDR3 is 13 amino acids long. Germline V gene lookup returns CDR1 SEHNR and CDR2 FQNEAQ (reference sequence). With V trimmed by 5 bases and J by 4 bases, 4 bases remained unmatched. The table came from immunoSEQ multiplex PCR; TCRdb's copy has only in-frame clones and leaves some out. The sample shows roughly 30,000 clones, roughly 83% of them seen only once. V gene TRBV7-9 combines with J gene TRBJ2-5, with TRBD2 matching over 7 bases. This TCR was recovered from a human donor with melanoma. The sample in question was blood, obtained from a patient treated with checkpoint blockade. The CDR3 bases are TGTGCCAGCAGCCCTTGGGGGGGAGAGACCCAGTACTTC. Translating it yields CASSPWGGETQYF. Looking up the rest from reference TRBV7-9 and TRBJ2-5 gives the full variable domain: DTGVSQNPRHKITKRGQNVTFRCDPISEHNRLYWYRQTLGQGPEFLTYFQNEAQLEKSRLLSDRFSAERPKGSFSTLEIQRTEQGDSAMYLCASSPWGGETQYFGPGTRLLVL.